Each of the 11 T cell receptor beta chains below was sequenced from the same sample in a study of somatic mutations in cytotoxic T cells in rheumatoid arthritis. TCRdb keeps only in-frame clones here, not all; method: immunoSEQ multiplex PCR. Of some 20,000 clones in the sample, 68% were seen once. The sample was CD8+ T cells sorted from blood. The receptors come from an adult with rheumatoid arthritis.

CDR3 nucleotide sequence: TGTGCCAGCAGTTCTCTAGCGGGCTCCTACAATGAGCAGTTCTTC. Protein product: CASSSLAGSYNEQFF. The chain links TRBV27 to TRBJ2-1; 8 nucleotides match TRBD2. Germline values: CDR1 MNHEY, CDR2 SMNVEV (reference sequence). The CDR3 consists of 15 residues. V shed 4 bases, J shed 0 bases, and the junction held 2 bases outside the gene matches.

Only a few counts were recorded for this clone. The chain recombines TRBV7-3 with TRBJ1-2; the D is unclear. With 0 bases removed from V and 6 bases from J, the gap between germline ends came to 8 bases. CDR3 length equals 13 residues. Germline CDR1 reads SGHTA; CDR2 reads FQGTGA. The CDR3 is CASSLTESDGYTF. In DNA form, the CDR3 reads TGTGCCAGCAGCTTAACTGAGTCGGATGGCTACACCTTC.

The gene calls are TRBV2 and TRBJ2-5, with TRBD1 matching 9 bases. CDR1 and CDR2 from the germline V gene are SNHLY and FYNNEI. The CDR3 has 13 residues. The ends lost 5 bases at V and 3 bases at J; junction bases unmatched: 1. The CDR3 sequence: CASSRTGEETQYF. CDR3 sequence (DNA): TGTGCCAGCAGTAGGACAGGGGAAGAGACCCAGTACTTC.

This clone was found once. The rearrangement joins TRBV7-2 to TRBJ1-1; D may be TRBD1 (6 bases). Germline lookup yields CDR1 SGHTA and CDR2 FQGNSA. V gave up 2 bases and J gave up 6 bases, with 10 bases separating them. The CDR3 loop spans 13 amino acids. The CDR3 loop reads CASSLFSGAEAFF. The CDR3 DNA is TGTGCCAGCAGCTTATTCTCAGGGGCTGAAGCTTTCTTT.

This chain connects TRBV2 to TRBJ2-5, with 7 nucleotides matching TRBD1. The CDR3 length is 13 residues. CDR1 is SNHLY, CDR2 FYNNEI, per germline. The ends lost 6 bases at V and 1 base at J; junction bases unmatched: 2. CDR3: CASRTGSQETQYF. The CDR3 DNA reads TGTGCCAGCAGGACAGGGTCCCAAGAGACCCAGTACTTC.

V and J are TRBV5-8 and TRBJ1-1; weak D call: TRBD1 (6 bases). The germline V gene has CDR1 SGHTS and CDR2 YDEGEE. There are 15 residues in the CDR3. Trimming removed 4 bases from V and 1 base from J, with 14 bases in between. CDR3 DNA: TGTGCCAGCAGCGGGGGCCTTTTGGGGAACACTGAAGCTTTCTTT. Translated, it gives CASSGGLLGNTEAFF.

The V and J genes are TRBV10-3 and TRBJ2-2, with a weak D call TRBD1 (5 bases). CDR3 length: 14 residues. Per the germline V gene, CDR1 is ENHRY and CDR2 is SYGVKD. Trimming shortened V by 3 bases and J by 1 base, and 6 bases separated the two germline ends. CDR3 in DNA: TGTGCCATCAGTGACACAGGGAACACCGGGGAGCTGTTTTTT. Translating gives CAISDTGNTGELFF.

This clone was seen a few times. The chain uses TRBV27 and TRBJ2-7; 7 nucleotides match TRBD1. This CDR3 is built from 14 residues. Germline V lookup: CDR1 MNHEY, CDR2 SMNVEV (reference sequence). V was clipped by 3 bases and J by 3 bases; unmatched bases: 5. The CDR3 sequence is CASSLWTGNYEQYF. CDR3 DNA sequence: TGTGCCAGCAGTTTGTGGACAGGAAACTACGAGCAGTACTTC.

The chain has TRBV29-1 and TRBJ2-3, with D possibly being TRBD2 (5 bases). CDR3 size: 11 residues. V was trimmed by 4 bases and J by 6 bases, leaving 8 bases between them. Per germline, CDR1 SQVTM and CDR2 ANQGSEA. The CDR3 protein is CSVGGSDTQYF. The CDR3 nucleotides read TGCAGCGTTGGAGGGTCCGATACGCAGTATTTT.

V is TRBV27 and J is TRBJ2-4, with D maybe TRBD2 (6 bases). V lost 5 bases and J 6 bases, leaving 17 bases between the germline ends. The CDR3 totals 15 residues. Germline lookup yields CDR1 MNHEY and CDR2 SMNVEV (reference sequence). In DNA form, the CDR3 reads TGTGCCAGCAGTACCCGAGACGGGGGACCAAACATTCAGTACTTC. Amino acids: CASSTRDGGPNIQYF.

This clone was counted a few times. The chain is built from TRBV27 and TRBJ1-1; D possibly corresponds to TRBD1 (6 bases). The CDR3 spans 15 residues. Germline CDR1 and CDR2: MNHEY and SMNVEV (reference sequence). V lost 0 bases and J 4 bases, leaving 12 bases between the germline ends. The CDR3 reads CASSLSLGAITEAFF. The CDR3 region has the DNA TGTGCCAGCAGTTTATCGTTGGGGGCGATCACTGAAGCTTTCTTT.